A selection of T cell receptor beta chains follows, all from one sample in a study of blood T cell repertoires in COVID-19. Sequenced by immunoSEQ multiplex PCR; TCRdb stores in-frame clones only, minus some. The table has a few hundred thousand clones, 90% seen once; the top ten hold 0.6%. The specimen was PBMCs or T cells enriched from blood (not recorded which). The source is a man younger than 35 who had recovered from COVID-19. CDR3s include the opening cysteine and the closing phenylalanine or tryptophan. A D gene is named only where the DNA matches it firmly. Not every row has a clone size; where given, it reads once, few, many or a size class.

clone_size	d_call	v_call	j_call	cdr3_nt	cdr3_aa
-	-	TRBV9	TRBJ1-3	TGTGCCAGCAGCGACGGGGCAGGGGCGGGAAACACCATATATTTT	CASSDGAGAGNTIYF
-	-	TRBV10-1	TRBJ1-2	TGCGCCAGCAGTGAGTCGGGTTTGTCAGAGGGATACTATGGCTACACCTTC	CASSESGLSEGYYGYTF
-	TRBD1	TRBV5-5	TRBJ1-5	TGTGCCAGCAGCTTGAGGACAGGGGATAGCAATCAGCCCCAGCATTTT	CASSLRTGDSNQPQHF
-	-	TRBV24-1	TRBJ1-6	TGTGCCACCAGTGATTTGGGCCCCGGGCTCCACTTT	CATSDLGPGLHF
-	TRBD1	TRBV2	TRBJ2-2	TGTGCCAGCAGTGCCCCACAGGGGCCCTTCGCGAACACCGGGGAGCTGTTTTTT	CASSAPQGPFANTGELFF
once	-	TRBV29-1	TRBJ1-4	TGCAGCGTCCGGGGAACTGCAACTAATGAAAAACTGTTTTTT	CSVRGTATNEKLFF
-	TRBD2	TRBV11-2	TRBJ2-1	TGTGCCAGCAGCCCAGCTAGCGGGAGGGTAAATGAGCAGTTCTTC	CASSPASGRVNEQFF
-	TRBD1	TRBV30	TRBJ1-1	TGTGCCTGTTTCGGGGGACAGGGGTGGGCCGAAGCTTTCTTT	CACFGGQGWAEAFF
-	TRBD1	TRBV30	TRBJ2-1	TGTGCCTGGAGTACAGGGGGCGCGGGATTGCGGGAGCAGTTCTTC	CAWSTGGAGLREQFF
-	-	TRBV2	TRBJ1-2	TGTGCCAGCAGCCTCCGGGACAATATTGGCTACACCTTC	CASSLRDNIGYTF
-	-	TRBV7-8	TRBJ1-1	TGTGCCAGCAGCGGAGGCGTCACTGAAGCTTTCTTT	CASSGGVTEAFF
-	-	TRBV14	TRBJ2-1	TGTGCCAGCAGCCAAGATTTGACGGGGAGGAACAATGAGCAGTTCTTC	CASSQDLTGRNNEQFF
-	TRBD2	TRBV5-8	TRBJ2-5	TGTGCCAGCACCGCCCGGGAGGAAGAGACCCAGTACTTC	CASTAREEETQYF
few	-	TRBV6-2/TRBV6-3	TRBJ1-1	TGTGCCAGCAGTCGTAACACTGAAGCTTTCTTT	CASSRNTEAFF
-	-	TRBV15	TRBJ2-7	TGTGCCACCAGCCCCTCCGGGGTCTTTATCGGCGAGCAGTACTTC	CATSPSGVFIGEQYF
-	TRBD2	TRBV11-3	TRBJ2-2	TGTGCCAGCAGCCCATCAGAAGCGGGGGCCCGCACCGGGGAGCTGTTTTTT	CASSPSEAGARTGELFF
-	TRBD1	TRBV2	TRBJ2-7	TGTGCCAGCAGCGACAGGGGTTTCTCCTACGAGCAGTACTTC	CASSDRGFSYEQYF
few	-	TRBV1	TRBJ1-6	TGCACCAGCAGCCAAGATCTGGGGACATCCATCTATAATTCACCCCTCCACTTT	CTSSQDLGTSIYNSPLHF
few	TRBD1	TRBV18	TRBJ1-5	TGTGCCAGCTCACCCCCAGGGACAGGGCGTCAGCCCCAGCATTTT	CASSPPGTGRQPQHF
-	TRBD1	TRBV7-2	TRBJ1-2	TGTGCCAGCAGCTTAGGGGGACAGGGGGCGCTTGGCTACACCTTC	CASSLGGQGALGYTF
-	TRBD1	TRBV24-1	TRBJ2-7	TGTGCCACCAGTGATTTCTTTTGGCGAGAGACAGGGGTCTACGAGCAGTACTTC	CATSDFFWRETGVYEQYF
-	TRBD1	TRBV11-2	TRBJ1-1	TGTGCCAGCAGCTTAGTGCCCCGCCGGGACAGGGTTTTAGAAGCTTTCTTT	CASSLVPRRDRVLEAFF
-	TRBD2	TRBV6-5	TRBJ2-3	TGTGCCAGCAGCGCTTCGGGGGGAGATGATACGCAGTATTTT	CASSASGGDDTQYF
many	-	TRBV5-1	TRBJ1-3	TGCGCCAGCAGCTTGGGTCCGGGGGAAGGAAACACCATATATTTT	CASSLGPGEGNTIYF
-	TRBD1	TRBV20-1	TRBJ1-2	TGCAGTGTCCAGACAGGGAAGGGCTACACCTTC	CSVQTGKGYTF
-	-	TRBV13	TRBJ2-7	TGTGCCAGCAGCTTAGGCCGGACAGACAACTACGAGCAGTACTTC	CASSLGRTDNYEQYF
-	TRBD2	TRBV5-4	TRBJ2-1	TGTGCCAGCAGCTCATATAGCGGGGGGGCGGAAGGGTACAATGAGCAGTTCTTC	CASSSYSGGAEGYNEQFF
-	-	TRBV28	TRBJ1-5	TGTGCCAGCAGTTTCCAACGACATATTTATCAGCCCCAGCATTTT	CASSFQRHIYQPQHF
-	TRBD2	TRBV18	TRBJ2-3	TGTGCCAGCTCACCACCCCCTAGCGGTGATACGCAGTATTTT	CASSPPPSGDTQYF
-	TRBD2	TRBV20-1	TRBJ2-3	TGCAGTGCTAGTACTAGCGGGAGGCGGATACTCACAGATACGCAGTATTTT	CSASTSGRRILTDTQYF
-	-	TRBV19	TRBJ1-1	TGTGCCAGTAGTATGGCGGGACCGAACACTGAAGCTTTCTTT	CASSMAGPNTEAFF
-	TRBD1	TRBV5-1	TRBJ2-7	TGCGCCAGCAGCCCTTACGGACAGGGTCGTACCTACGAGCAGTACTTC	CASSPYGQGRTYEQYF
-	-	TRBV28	TRBJ1-5	TGTGCCAGCAGTTTTTTCGGGTTGACAGTCCGGTCCAATCAGCCCCAGCATTTT	CASSFFGLTVRSNQPQHF
-	-	TRBV7-3	TRBJ1-2	TGTGCCAGCAGCCGACAGGAGTTTGGGGGTAACTATGGCTACACCTTC	CASSRQEFGGNYGYTF
-	-	TRBV3-1/TRBV3-2	TRBJ2-3	TGTGCCAGCAGCCAAGAAGGGAGGGGGGGCACAGATACGCAGTATTTT	CASSQEGRGGTDTQYF
-	-	TRBV27	TRBJ1-6	TGTGCCAGCGGGGGAGGGCGGAATTCACCCCTCCACTTT	CASGGGRNSPLHF
-	-	TRBV3-1/TRBV3-2	TRBJ2-6	TGTGCCAGCAGCCTGATATCCAGGGTTACCTCTGGGGCCAACGTCCTGACTTTC	CASSLISRVTSGANVLTF
-	-	TRBV14	TRBJ1-2	TGTGCCAGCAGCCAAGAGAGAGAGCTCTTATCTGGCTACACCTTC	CASSQERELLSGYTF
-	-	TRBV3-1/TRBV3-2	TRBJ2-5	TGTGCCAGCAGTCTTAGCGCCAGCCAAGAGACCCAGTACTTC	CASSLSASQETQYF
-	TRBD1	TRBV12-5	TRBJ1-3	TGTGCTAGTGGTTTGGGGTACGGGACAGTGGGAAACACCATATATTTT	CASGLGYGTVGNTIYF
-	TRBD1	TRBV28	TRBJ2-7	TGTGCCAGCAGTTCCATGGGTGGGACAGGGCGCTCCTACGAGCAGTACTTC	CASSSMGGTGRSYEQYF
-	-	TRBV6-5	TRBJ1-1	TGTGCCAGCAGTTCCGACAGGTTGAACACTGAAGCTTTCTTT	CASSSDRLNTEAFF
once	-	TRBV28	TRBJ1-2	TGTGCCAGCAGTTTATCTTCGGTCTATGGCTACACCTTC	CASSLSSVYGYTF
-	-	TRBV28	TRBJ1-6	TGTGCCAGCAGTTTACCTAGGGGATCCCTGGCCCTCCACTTT	CASSLPRGSLALHF
-	-	TRBV10-3	TRBJ2-1	TGTGCCCCTGCCGTCACGAGGGATGAGCAGTTCTTC	CAPAVTRDEQFF
-	TRBD1	TRBV10-3	TRBJ1-2	TGTGCCACAGGGAATGACAGGGGCTATGGCTACACCTTC	CATGNDRGYGYTF
once	-	TRBV7-2	TRBJ1-1	TGTGCCAGCAGCTTAGCAGGGGCTACTGAAGCTTTCTTT	CASSLAGATEAFF
-	-	TRBV11-2	TRBJ1-6	TGTGCCAGCAGCCCCAGGGCAGCGGGGGGGTCACCCCTCCACTTT	CASSPRAAGGSPLHF